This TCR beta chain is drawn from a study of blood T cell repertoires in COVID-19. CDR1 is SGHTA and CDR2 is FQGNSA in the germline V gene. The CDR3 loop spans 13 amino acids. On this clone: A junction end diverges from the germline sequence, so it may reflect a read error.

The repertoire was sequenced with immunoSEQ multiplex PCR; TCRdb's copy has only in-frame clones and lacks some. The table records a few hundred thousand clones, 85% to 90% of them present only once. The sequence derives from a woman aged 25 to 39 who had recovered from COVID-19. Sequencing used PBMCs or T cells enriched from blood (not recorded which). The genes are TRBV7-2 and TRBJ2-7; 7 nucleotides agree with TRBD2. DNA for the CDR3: TGTGCCAGCAGCGAAGTTTGGGACTACGAGCAGCACTTC. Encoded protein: CASSEVWDYEQHF. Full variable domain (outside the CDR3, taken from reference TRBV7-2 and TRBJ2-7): GAGVSQSPSNKVTEKGKDVELRCDPISGHTALYWYRQSLGQGLEFLIYFQGNSAPDKSGLPSDRFSAERTGGSVSTLTIQRTQQEDSAVYLCASSEVWDYEQHFGPGTRLTVT.